This T cell receptor beta chain is from a study of Ad26.COV2.S vaccination and SARS-CoV-2 variants. At the level of the study: In the study, Ad26.COV2.S was injected intramuscularly once, or twice 56 days apart.

Treatment denoted: approximately 18 received Ad26.COV2.S at low or high dose, single or two shots; several received placebo; per-sample allocation not given. Samples were taken on day 63 after the first vaccine or placebo injection. The shot given was an Ad26 vector that makes Wuhan-strain SARS-CoV-2 spike. Profiling relied on immunoSEQ multiplex PCR, and the TCRdb table lists in-frame clones only, not all of them. The profile shows fewer than 800,000 clones, roughly 90% of them singletons. In the case of this clone: The target antigen is unknown.

Study conclusions and caveats: For non-spike TCRs, breadth in vaccine recipients resembled that in placebo recipients.

The CDR3 is 15 amino acids. The V gene's germline CDR1 is MNHEY and CDR2 SVGAGI. With 4 bases removed from V and 8 bases from J, the gap between germline ends came to 18 bases. This sample comprised peripheral blood, obtained in a trial of Ad26.COV2.S vaccine versus placebo. V is TRBV6-5 and J is TRBJ2-1; no definite D call. This clonotype was obtained from a person aged 18-65 years who received the Ad26.COV2.S COVID-19 vaccine or a placebo. CDR3 sequence: CASSSPARRRDEQFF. The CDR3 DNA reads TGTGCCAGCAGTTCCCCGGCTAGGCGGCGAGATGAGCAGTTCTTC.